The 8 T cell receptor beta chains given below trace back to one sample, sequenced in a study of blood T cell repertoires in COVID-19. Repertoires were generated with immunoSEQ multiplex PCR, while TCRdb's copy carries only in-frame clones and drops some. The sample records approximately 230,000 clones, 80% to 90% being singletons. The sequencing sample was made of peripheral blood. The receptors originated from an elderly man with acute or convalescent COVID-19.

The V call is TRBV19, the J call TRBJ2-1, with a weak D call TRBD1 (6 bases). Trimming removed 4 bases from V and 4 bases from J, with 14 bases in between. The CDR3 extends over 15 amino acids. Germline V gene sequence: CDR1 LNHDA, CDR2 SQIVND (reference sequence). The CDR3 loop reads CASSRAAGEYNEQFF. In nucleotides, the CDR3 is TGTGCCAGTAGTAGGGCGGCAGGGGAGTACAATGAGCAGTTCTTC. Full variable domain (missing parts from reference TRBV19 and TRBJ2-1): DGGITQSPKYLFRKEGQNVTLSCEQNLNHDAMYWYRQDPGQGLRLIYYSQIVNDFQKGDIAEGYSVSREKKESFPLTVTSAQKNPTAFYLCASSRAAGEYNEQFFGPGTRLTVL.

V usage is TRBV4-3 and J usage is TRBJ2-7, with D possibly TRBD2 on 5 matching bases. Deletions cut 0 bases from V and 2 bases from J, with 11 bases between. This CDR3 is 15 amino acids long. The germline gives CDR1 LGHNA, CDR2 YSLEER. This CDR3 is CASSQELGEAYEQYF. The CDR3 bases are TGCGCCAGCAGCCAAGAGTTGGGAGAGGCCTACGAGCAGTACTTC.

The chain links TRBV19 to TRBJ2-2; tentatively, D is TRBD2 (6 bases). The CDR3 is made up of 15 amino acids. The V and J ends lost 3 bases and 4 bases respectively, with 12 bases between them. CDR1 and CDR2 from the germline V gene are LNHDA and SQIVND (reference sequence). The DNA of the CDR3 is TGTGCCAGTAGTATTGGAGGGGCAGGCACCGGGGAGCTGTTTTTT. Its translation is CASSIGGAGTGELFF.

The chain links TRBV27 to TRBJ2-7; TRBD1 matches 8 bases. The length of the CDR3 is 14 residues. The ends lost 5 bases at V and 2 bases at J; junction bases unmatched: 5. Germline loops: CDR1 MNHEY, CDR2 SMNVEV (reference sequence). The CDR3 bases are TGTGCCAGCAGTCTAGGACAGGGAACCTACGAGCAGTACTTC. Its translation: CASSLGQGTYEQYF.

This rearrangement joins TRBV7-2 to TRBJ2-7, with a possible D match to TRBD1 (5 bases). Trimming stripped 2 bases from V and 0 bases from J, with 17 bases between. In germline, CDR1 is SGHTA, CDR2 FQGNSA. The CDR3 covers 17 residues. The CDR3 sequence: CASSLPTPRVGSYEQYF. For the CDR3, the DNA is TGTGCCAGCAGCTTACCCACCCCCAGGGTGGGCTCCTACGAGCAGTACTTC.

The rearrangement uses TRBV11-2 and TRBJ2-1; 8 bases match TRBD2. Unmatched junction bases numbered 5, after V lost 0 bases and J lost 4 bases. The CDR3 consists of 16 residues. Looked up from germline, CDR1 is SGHAT and CDR2 is FQNNGV. The CDR3, as DNA: TGTGCCAGCAGCTTAGAGGGGCGGGAGGCTTACAATGAGCAGTTCTTC. Encoded protein: CASSLEGREAYNEQFF. The full variable domain, rest sourced from reference TRBV11-2 and TRBJ2-1, is EAGVAQSPRYKIIEKRQSVAFWCNPISGHATLYWYQQILGQGPKLLIQFQNNGVVDDSQLPKDRFSAERLKGVDSTLKIQPAKLEDSAVYLCASSLEGREAYNEQFFGPGTRLTVL.

The chain links TRBV28 to TRBJ2-2; the D is unclear. Per germline, CDR1 MDHEN and CDR2 SYDVKM. The CDR3 extends over 16 amino acids. V shed 1 base and J shed 0 bases, with 9 bases lying between them. The CDR3 DNA reads as TGTGCCAGCAGTTTATTAGGCGGTACGAACACCGGGGAGCTGTTTTTT. It is translated as CASSLLGGTNTGELFF.

The chain links TRBV3-1 (or the pseudogene TRBV3-2) to TRBJ1-5; D call uncertain. The CDR3 is 13 residues long. Looked up from germline, CDR1 is LGHDT and CDR2 is YNNKEL (reference sequence). V was shortened by 0 bases and J by 6 bases, with 6 bases between the two germline ends. CDR3 sequence reads: CASSQDLVQPQHF. CDR3 in DNA: TGTGCCAGCAGCCAAGATCTAGTTCAGCCCCAGCATTTT.